The clone carrying this T cell receptor beta chain has a single count. What it binds is unknown. This sample was included in a study of T cell responses to AZD1222 COVID-19 vaccine. Study overall: It was second doses at about 4 or about 12 weeks that were pooled.

Broader study findings: At baseline, just a handful of AZD1222 recipients tested seropositive. None of the repertoires were sampled until the peak T cell response had passed. Possibly, clonal diversity was underestimated; donors were largely white British and included more females.

TCRdb keeps only in-frame clones here, not all; method: immunoSEQ multiplex PCR. Of about 57,000 clones in the sample, around 87% are singletons; the top ten hold over 15%. The V gene lost 0 bases and the J gene lost 8 bases, with 9 bases spanning the gap. CDR1 is KGHDR and CDR2 is SFDVKD in the germline V gene. The CDR3 sequence is 13 residues long. The sample consisted of peripheral blood, taken on day 0 of AZD1222 vaccination. The V and J genes are TRBV24-1 and TRBJ1-2; no definite D call. The sequence came from an adult in good health. This chain's CDR3 is CATSDLGRGGYTF. The CDR3 DNA reads TGTGCCACCAGTGATTTGGGGAGAGGCGGCTACACCTTC.